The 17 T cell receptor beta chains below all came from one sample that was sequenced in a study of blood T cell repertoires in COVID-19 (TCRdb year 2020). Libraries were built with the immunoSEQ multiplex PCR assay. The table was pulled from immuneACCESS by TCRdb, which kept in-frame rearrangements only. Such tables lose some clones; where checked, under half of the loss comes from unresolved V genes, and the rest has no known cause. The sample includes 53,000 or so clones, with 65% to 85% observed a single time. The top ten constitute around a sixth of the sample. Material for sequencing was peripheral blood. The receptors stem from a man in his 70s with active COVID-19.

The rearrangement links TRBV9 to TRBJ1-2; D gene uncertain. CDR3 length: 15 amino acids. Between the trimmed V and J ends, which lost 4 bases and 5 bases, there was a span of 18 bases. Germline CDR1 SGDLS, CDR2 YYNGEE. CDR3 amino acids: CASSPQSLAGYGYTF. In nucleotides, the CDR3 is TGTGCCAGCAGCCCCCAAAGCCTGGCGGGGTATGGCTACACCTTC.

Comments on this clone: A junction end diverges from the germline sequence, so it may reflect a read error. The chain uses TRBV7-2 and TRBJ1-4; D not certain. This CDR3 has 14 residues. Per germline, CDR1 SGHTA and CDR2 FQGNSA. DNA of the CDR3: TGTGCCAGCAGCCTAGCCGGGGAGGGAGAAAAACTGTTTTTT. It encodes CASSLAGEGEKLFF.

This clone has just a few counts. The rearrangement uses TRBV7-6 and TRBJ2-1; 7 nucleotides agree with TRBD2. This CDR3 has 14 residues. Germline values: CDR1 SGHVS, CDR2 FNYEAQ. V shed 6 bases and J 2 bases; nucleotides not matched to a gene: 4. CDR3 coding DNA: TGTGCCAGCAGGCGGGGACTAACCTACAATGAGCAGTTCTTC. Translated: CASRRGLTYNEQFF.

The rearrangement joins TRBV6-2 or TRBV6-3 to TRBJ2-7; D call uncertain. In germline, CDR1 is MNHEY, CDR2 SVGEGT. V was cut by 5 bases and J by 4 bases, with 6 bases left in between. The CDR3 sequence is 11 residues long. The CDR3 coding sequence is TGTGCCAGCAGTCACAGTTACGAGCAGTACTTC. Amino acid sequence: CASSHSYEQYF.

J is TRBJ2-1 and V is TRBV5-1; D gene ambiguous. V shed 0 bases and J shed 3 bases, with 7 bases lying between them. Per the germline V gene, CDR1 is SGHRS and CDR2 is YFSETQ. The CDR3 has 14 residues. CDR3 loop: CASSLEIVYNEQFF. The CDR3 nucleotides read TGCGCCAGCAGCTTGGAAATAGTCTACAATGAGCAGTTCTTC. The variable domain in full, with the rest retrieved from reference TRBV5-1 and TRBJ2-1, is KAGVTQTPRYLIKTRGQQVTLSCSPISGHRSVSWYQQTPGQGLQFLFEYFSETQRNKGNFPGRFSGRQFSNSRSEMNVSTLELGDSALYLCASSLEIVYNEQFFGPGTRLTVL.

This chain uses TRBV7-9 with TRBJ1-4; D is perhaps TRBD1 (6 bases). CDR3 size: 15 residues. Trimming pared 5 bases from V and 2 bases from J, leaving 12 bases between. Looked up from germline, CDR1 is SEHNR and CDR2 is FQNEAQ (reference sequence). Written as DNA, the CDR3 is TGTGCCAGCAGCCCAGGGGTAGGGACTAATGAAAAACTGTTTTTT. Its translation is CASSPGVGTNEKLFF.

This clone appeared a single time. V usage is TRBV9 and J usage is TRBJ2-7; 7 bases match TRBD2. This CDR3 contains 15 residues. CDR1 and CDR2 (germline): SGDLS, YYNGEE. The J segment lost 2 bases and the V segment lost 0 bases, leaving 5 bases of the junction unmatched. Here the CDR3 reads CASSVGSGRTYEQYF. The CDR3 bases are TGTGCCAGCAGCGTAGGTAGCGGGCGTACCTACGAGCAGTACTTC.

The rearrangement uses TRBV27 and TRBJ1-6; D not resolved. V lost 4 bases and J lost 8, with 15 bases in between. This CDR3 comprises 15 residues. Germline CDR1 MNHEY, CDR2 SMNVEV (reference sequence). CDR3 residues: CASSSLLRGDSPLHF. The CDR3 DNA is TGTGCCAGCAGTTCCCTTTTGAGAGGCGATTCACCCCTCCACTTT.

The CDR3 DNA sequence: TGTGCCAGCAGTCCGGCGGGGGGGAGGCACGAGCAGTACTTC. Protein: CASSPAGGRHEQYF. The V gene is TRBV28, the J gene TRBJ2-7, with 9 bases lining up with TRBD2. CDR1 is MDHEN, CDR2 SYDVKM, per germline. Unmatched junction bases numbered 7, after V lost 5 bases and J lost 5 bases. The CDR3 has 14 amino acids.

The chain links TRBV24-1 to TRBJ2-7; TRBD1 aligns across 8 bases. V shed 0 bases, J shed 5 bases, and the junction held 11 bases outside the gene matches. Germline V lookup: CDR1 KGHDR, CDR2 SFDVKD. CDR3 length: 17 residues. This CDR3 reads CATSDLMRTGIFHEQYF. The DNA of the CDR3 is TGTGCCACCAGTGATTTGATGCGGACAGGGATTTTCCACGAGCAGTACTTC.

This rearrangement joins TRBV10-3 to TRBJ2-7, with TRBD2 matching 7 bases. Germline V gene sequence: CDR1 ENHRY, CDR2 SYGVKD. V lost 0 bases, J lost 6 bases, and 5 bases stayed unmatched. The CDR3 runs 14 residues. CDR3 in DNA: TGTGCCATCAGTGAGTCGGGGGGGAGGTCCGAGCAGTACTTC. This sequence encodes CAISESGGRSEQYF.

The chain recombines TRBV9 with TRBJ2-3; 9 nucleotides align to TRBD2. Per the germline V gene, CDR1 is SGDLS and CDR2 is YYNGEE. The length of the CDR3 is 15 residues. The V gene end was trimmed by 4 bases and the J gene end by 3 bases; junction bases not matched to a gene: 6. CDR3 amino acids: CASSLGTSLTDTQYF. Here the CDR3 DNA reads TGTGCCAGCAGCCTCGGGACTAGCCTAACAGATACGCAGTATTTT.

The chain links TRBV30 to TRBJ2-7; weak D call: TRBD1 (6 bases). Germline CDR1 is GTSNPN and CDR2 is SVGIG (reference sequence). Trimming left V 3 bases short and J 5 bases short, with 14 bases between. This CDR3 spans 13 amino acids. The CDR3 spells CAWSVATGNEQYF. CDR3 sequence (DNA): TGTGCCTGGAGCGTAGCCACAGGGAACGAGCAGTACTTC. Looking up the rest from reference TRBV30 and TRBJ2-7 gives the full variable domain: SQTIHQWPATLVQPVGSPLSLECTVEGTSNPNLYWYRQAAGRGLQLLFYSVGIGQISSEVPQNLSASRPQDRQFILSSKKLLLSDSGFYLCAWSVATGNEQYFGPGTRLTVT.

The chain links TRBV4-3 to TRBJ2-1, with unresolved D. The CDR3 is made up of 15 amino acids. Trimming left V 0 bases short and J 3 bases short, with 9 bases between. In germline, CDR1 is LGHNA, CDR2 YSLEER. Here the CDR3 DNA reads TGCGCCAGCAGCCAAGATAACTACGTCTACAATGAGCAGTTCTTC. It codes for CASSQDNYVYNEQFF.

As DNA, the CDR3 is TGTGCCAGCAGCCTACTCGCAGACTATACGCAGTATTTT. It is translated as CASSLLADYTQYF. V usage is TRBV3-1 (or the pseudogene TRBV3-2) and J usage is TRBJ2-3; D remains unclear. The CDR3 is 13 amino acids. Trimming shortened V by 4 bases and J by 7 bases, and 12 bases separated the two germline ends. Germline CDR1 reads LGHDT; CDR2 reads YNNKEL (reference sequence).

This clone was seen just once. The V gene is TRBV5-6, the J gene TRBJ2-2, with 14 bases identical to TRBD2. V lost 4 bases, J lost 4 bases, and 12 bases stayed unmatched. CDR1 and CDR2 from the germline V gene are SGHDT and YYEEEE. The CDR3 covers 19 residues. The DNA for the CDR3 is TGTGCCAGCAGCCCGCGACTAGCGGGAGGGCCGGAAGGCACCGGGGAGCTGTTTTTT. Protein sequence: CASSPRLAGGPEGTGELFF. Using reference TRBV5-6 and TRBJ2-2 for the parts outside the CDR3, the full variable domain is DAGVTQSPTHLIKTRGQQVTLRCSPKSGHDTVSWYQQALGQGPQFIFQYYEEEERQRGNFPDRFSGHQFPNYSSELNVNALLLGDSALYLCASSPRLAGGPEGTGELFFGEGSRLTVL.

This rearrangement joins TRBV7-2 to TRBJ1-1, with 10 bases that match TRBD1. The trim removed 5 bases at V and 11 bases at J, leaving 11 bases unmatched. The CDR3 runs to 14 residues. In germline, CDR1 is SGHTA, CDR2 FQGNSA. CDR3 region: CASSRTGGIVDAFF. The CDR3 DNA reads TGTGCCAGCAGCCGGACAGGGGGTATCGTTGATGCTTTCTTT.